This T cell receptor (beta chain) originates from a study of blood T cell repertoires in COVID-19. Study context: Samples of COVID-19 (acute and convalescent) were obtained from the United States, Italy and Spain. In each case, the material was cDNA or gDNA derived from T cells, B-cell-depleted T cells, or PBMCs.

Authors' methods: Nucleated cell counts were estimated from reference gene primer amplification. Some clones are missing from TCRdb's copy, which holds only in-frame ones; the method was immunoSEQ multiplex PCR. That table supplies the V and J calls and clone size; D and trimming were determined from the DNA. The sample yields approximately 260,000 clones, roughly 88% seen once. The V gene end was trimmed by 4 bases and the J gene end by 4 bases; junction bases not matched to a gene: 7. The germline CDR1 and CDR2 sequences are SGHNT and YYREEE (reference sequence). CDR3 size: 16 residues. The V gene is TRBV5-4, the J gene TRBJ2-2, with 10 bases lining up with TRBD1. The sequenced material came from peripheral blood. This clonotype originated in a woman aged 35 to 49 who had recovered from COVID-19. The CDR3 reads CASSPPGQGFTGELFF. CDR3 in DNA: TGTGCCAGCAGCCCACCGGGACAGGGGTTCACCGGGGAGCTGTTTTTT.